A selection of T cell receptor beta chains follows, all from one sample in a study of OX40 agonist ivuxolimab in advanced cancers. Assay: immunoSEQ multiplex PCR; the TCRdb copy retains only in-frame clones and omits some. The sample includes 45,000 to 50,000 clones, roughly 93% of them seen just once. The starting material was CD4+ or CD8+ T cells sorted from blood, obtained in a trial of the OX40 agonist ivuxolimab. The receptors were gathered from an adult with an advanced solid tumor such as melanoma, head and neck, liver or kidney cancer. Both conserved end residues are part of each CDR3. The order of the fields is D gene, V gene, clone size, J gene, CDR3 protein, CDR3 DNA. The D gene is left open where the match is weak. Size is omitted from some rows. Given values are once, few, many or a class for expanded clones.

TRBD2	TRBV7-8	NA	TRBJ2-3	CASSWTSGTLMGTDTQYF	TGTGCCAGCAGCTGGACTAGCGGGACTCTCATGGGTACAGATACGCAGTATTTT
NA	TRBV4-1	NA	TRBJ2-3	CASSMRGESTHWGTDTQYF	TGCGCCAGCAGCATGAGGGGGGAAAGTACCCATTGGGGCACAGATACGCAGTATTTT
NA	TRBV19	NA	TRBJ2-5	CASTPYGASELQETQYF	TGTGCCAGTACCCCTTATGGGGCTAGCGAGCTCCAAGAGACCCAGTACTTC
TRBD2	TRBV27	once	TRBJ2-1	CASSFGTSGNEQFF	TGTGCCAGCAGTTTCGGGACTAGCGGGAATGAGCAGTTCTTC
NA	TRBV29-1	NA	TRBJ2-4	CSVTEEAVAKNIQYF	TGCAGCGTTACCGAGGAGGCGGTAGCCAAAAACATTCAGTACTTC
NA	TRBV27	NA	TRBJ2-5	CASSFSGTHGETQYF	TGTGCCAGCAGTTTTTCTGGGACCCACGGGGAGACCCAGTACTTC
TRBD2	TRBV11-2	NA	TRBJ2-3	CASSFVAGGPDTQYF	TGTGCCAGCAGCTTCGTAGCGGGGGGGCCGGATACGCAGTATTTT
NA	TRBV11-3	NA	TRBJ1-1	CASSLGPGTEAFF	TGTGCCAGCAGCTTAGGTCCAGGGACTGAAGCTTTCTTT
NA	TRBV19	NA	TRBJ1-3	CASSTPISGNTIYF	TGTGCCAGTAGTACTCCGATCTCTGGAAACACCATATATTTT
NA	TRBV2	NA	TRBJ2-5	CASISRLGGAETQYF	TGTGCCAGCATCTCCAGATTAGGGGGGGCAGAGACCCAGTACTTC
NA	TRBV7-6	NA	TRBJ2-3	CASSSPSQATDTQYF	TGTGCCAGCAGCTCCCCGAGTCAGGCCACAGATACGCAGTATTTT